Shown below are 6 T cell receptor beta chains from a single sample sequenced in a study of T cell responses to AZD1222 COVID-19 vaccine (dated by TCRdb to the early 2020s). To prepare the library, the immunoSEQ multiplex PCR assay was applied. TCRdb took over this immuneACCESS table, retaining in-frame rearrangements with V and J assigned. Such tables are incomplete; in checked studies, under half of the missing clones stem from an unresolved V gene, and the remainder is unexplained. In all, the sample holds some 140,000 clones, and about 91% of those were seen once. The leading ten clones occupy 1.5% to 2% of the sample. The sample's time point label, decoded: baseline before first vaccination. The input for sequencing was peripheral blood, taken on day 0 of AZD1222 vaccination. These receptors came from an adult in good health.

The chain links TRBV10-3 to TRBJ1-1; 10 nucleotides agree with TRBD1. The trim removed 5 bases at V and 1 base at J, leaving 4 bases unmatched. The germline V gene has CDR1 ENHRY and CDR2 SYGVKD. The CDR3 contains 15 residues. The CDR3 bases are TGTGCCATCAGTCGAAGGGACAGGGGGAACACTGAAGCTTTCTTT. Its protein product is CAISRRDRGNTEAFF.

The chain links TRBV5-1 to TRBJ2-2; D possibly uses TRBD1 or TRBD2 (5 bases each). With 0 bases removed from V and 1 base from J, the gap between germline ends came to 10 bases. CDR1 SGHRS and CDR2 YFSETQ come from the germline V gene. The CDR3 has 16 residues. CDR3 sequence: CASSLGGFLNTGELFF. In nucleotides, the CDR3 is TGCGCCAGCAGCTTGGGGGGGTTCTTGAACACCGGGGAGCTGTTTTTT.

The chain carries TRBV20-1 and TRBJ2-1; maybe TRBD1 (5 bases). Germline CDR1 reads DFQATT; CDR2 reads SNEGSKA (reference sequence). This CDR3 has 11 amino acids. The V and J ends lost 5 bases and 9 bases respectively, with 11 bases between them. CDR3 sequence (DNA): TGCAGTGCTGCCCGCAGGGTTGAGCAGTTCTTC. Protein sequence: CSAARRVEQFF.

The chain uses TRBV7-9 and TRBJ1-1; 9 bases fit TRBD1. This CDR3 has 16 amino acids. Germline assignment: CDR1 SEHNR and CDR2 FQNEAQ (reference sequence). V lost 7 bases and J lost 4; bases outside the gene matches: 13. The DNA for the CDR3 is TGTGCCAGCACAACCGGGACAGGGATTGAGGTCACTGAAGCTTTCTTT. This translates into CASTTGTGIEVTEAFF.

In DNA, the CDR3 is TGTGCCAGCAGAAGCCTGGACAGTAACTATGGCTACACCTTC. It translates to CASRSLDSNYGYTF. The chain links TRBV27 to TRBJ1-2, with a tentative D call TRBD1 (6 bases). The germline CDR1 and CDR2 sequences are MNHEY and SMNVEV (reference sequence). The CDR3 covers 14 residues. V gave up 6 bases and J gave up 1 base, with 12 bases separating them.

The CDR3 DNA reads TGCGCCAGCAGTGTAGGGGCAGGGAATGATGAGCAGTTCTTC. This sequence encodes CASSVGAGNDEQFF. The V gene is TRBV5-1, the J gene TRBJ2-1; D possibly corresponds to TRBD1 (5 bases). Germline lookup yields CDR1 SGHRS and CDR2 YFSETQ. V was shortened by 5 bases and J by 8 bases, with 17 bases between the two germline ends. The CDR3 is 14 amino acids.